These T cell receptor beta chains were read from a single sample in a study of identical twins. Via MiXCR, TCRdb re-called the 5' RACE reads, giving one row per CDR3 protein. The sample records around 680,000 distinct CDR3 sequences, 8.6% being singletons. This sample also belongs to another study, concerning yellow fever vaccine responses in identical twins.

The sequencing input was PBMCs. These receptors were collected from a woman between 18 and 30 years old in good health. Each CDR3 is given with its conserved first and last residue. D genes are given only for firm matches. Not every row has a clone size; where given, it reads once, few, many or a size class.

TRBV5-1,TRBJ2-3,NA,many,TGCGCCAGCGGAGGGGCGTCGGGCACAGATACGCAGTATTTT,CASGGASGTDTQYF
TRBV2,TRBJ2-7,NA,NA,TGTGCCAGCAGTGATTCAAACTCCGGTTACGAGCAGTACTTC,CASSDSNSGYEQYF
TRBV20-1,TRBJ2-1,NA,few,TGCAGTGCCAATGATCAGGGGAGCTCCTACAATGAGCAGTTCTTC,CSANDQGSSYNEQFF
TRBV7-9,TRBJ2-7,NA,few,TGTGCCAGCGGGCCTCCGATTGGGGCGAGCTCCTACGAGCAGTACTTC,CASGPPIGASSYEQYF
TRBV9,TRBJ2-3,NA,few,TGTGCCAGCAGCGGCCGTAGGGACACAGATACGCAGTATTTT,CASSGRRDTDTQYF
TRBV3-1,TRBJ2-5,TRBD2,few,TGTGCCAGCAGCTCCCGATCTGGGATAGCGGGGGCAGAGACCCAGTACTTC,CASSSRSGIAGAETQYF
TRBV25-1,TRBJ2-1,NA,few,TGTGCCAGCAGTGAATTTGGGACACAACCCTACAATGAGCAGTTCTTC,CASSEFGTQPYNEQFF
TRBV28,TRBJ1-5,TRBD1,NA,TGTGTCAGCAGTGGCCAAGGGACAGGGGGCGGTCAGCCCCAGCATTTT,CVSSGQGTGGGQPQHF
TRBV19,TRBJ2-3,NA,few,TGTGCCAGTAGTTGGGGGCGAGGCACAGATACGCAGTATTTT,CASSWGRGTDTQYF
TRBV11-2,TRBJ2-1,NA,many,TGCGCCAGCAGCTTGGCCGGTGCCTACAATGAGCAGTTCTTC,CASSLAGAYNEQFF
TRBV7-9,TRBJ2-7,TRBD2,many,TGTGCCAGCAGCTCCCAAGGTGGGGGGGCCTACGAGCAGTACTTC,CASSSQGGGAYEQYF
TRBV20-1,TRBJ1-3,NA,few,TGCAGTGCTAAAACTGGAAACACCATATATTTT,CSAKTGNTIYF
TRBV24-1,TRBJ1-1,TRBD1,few,TGTGCCACCAGTGATTCCAAGGGGGCGAACACTGAAGCTTTCTTT,CATSDSKGANTEAFF